The 17 T cell receptor beta chains given below trace back to one sample, sequenced in a study of blood T cell repertoires in COVID-19. Sequencing was performed with immunoSEQ multiplex PCR; in TCRdb, only in-frame clones are kept and a portion is missing. The sample lists around 170,000 clones; around 83% were seen once. Sequenced sample: peripheral blood. These receptors all come from a middle-aged woman with acute or convalescent COVID-19.

This clone was detected only a few times. The chain couples TRBV5-1 to TRBJ2-5, with TRBD2 matching 7 bases. The ends lost 2 bases at V and 1 base at J; junction bases unmatched: 5. CDR3 length: 15 amino acids. CDR1 is SGHRS and CDR2 is YFSETQ in the germline V gene. The CDR3 bases are TGCGCCAGCAGCTTCATGAGCGGGACCCAAGAGACCCAGTACTTC. Its translation is CASSFMSGTQETQYF.

The chain couples TRBV6-1 to TRBJ1-2, with D possibly matching TRBD1 (6 bases). Germline loops: CDR1 MNHNS, CDR2 SASEGT. Between the trimmed V and J ends, which lost 2 bases and 8 bases, there was a span of 21 bases. CDR3 length equals 16 residues. The CDR3 coding sequence is TGTGCCAGCAGTGAATCGGGGGGCTTATCCTCCCGGGGCTACACCTTC. Translation gives CASSESGGLSSRGYTF.

The count of this clone is one. V usage is TRBV28 and J usage is TRBJ2-1, with TRBD1 matching 8 bases. The length of the CDR3 is 13 residues. J gave up 0 bases and V 9 bases, and 1 base lay outside the gene matches. Germline V lookup: CDR1 MDHEN, CDR2 SYDVKM. The CDR3 bases are TGTGCCAGACAGGGGGACTCCTACAATGAGCAGTTCTTC. Its translation is CARQGDSYNEQFF.

As regards this clone: One junction end disagrees with the germline gene, perhaps due to a read error. The V call is TRBV7-7, the J call TRBJ2-3; TRBD2 might be the D (5 bases). CDR3 length equals 15 residues. CDR1 and CDR2 from the germline V gene are SSHAT and FNYEAQ (reference sequence). The CDR3 is CASSLGGSTTDTQYF. CDR3 in DNA: TGTGCTAGCAGCTTAGGCGGGTCCACCACAGATACGCAGTATTTT.

The chain joins TRBV19 to TRBJ1-4; no definite D call. Germline CDR1 and CDR2: LNHDA and SQIVND (reference sequence). The CDR3 length is 15 residues. V shed 2 bases and J shed 0 bases, with 7 bases lying between them. CDR3 nucleotide sequence: TGTGCCAGTAGTATACGCGGGACAACTAATGAAAAACTGTTTTTT. It is translated as CASSIRGTTNEKLFF.

The V gene is TRBV9, the J gene TRBJ1-2; D not certain. The V gene lost 6 bases and the J gene lost 3 bases, with 18 bases spanning the gap. Germline V CDR1 and CDR2: SGDLS, YYNGEE. This CDR3 has 15 amino acids. The CDR3 region is CASTQEGTPHYGYTF. Here the CDR3 DNA reads TGTGCCAGCACCCAGGAAGGTACCCCTCACTATGGCTACACCTTC.

The rearrangement uses TRBV6-5 and TRBJ1-1, with D perhaps TRBD1 (5 bases). V was pared by 2 bases and J by 6 bases, with 13 bases between. The CDR3 has 14 amino acids. Germline V gene sequence: CDR1 MNHEY, CDR2 SVGAGI. CDR3 nucleotide sequence: TGTGCCAGCAGTTACGAGGGAGGGACGGCTGAAGCTTTCTTT. Protein product: CASSYEGGTAEAFF.

The J gene is TRBJ1-2, the V gene TRBV28; a weak D match, TRBD1 (5 bases). The CDR3 has 15 residues. Germline CDR1 reads MDHEN; CDR2 reads SYDVKM. Trimming took 5 bases from V and 2 from J, leaving 15 bases between them. The CDR3, as DNA: TGTGCCAGCAGTAGGGGTTTACGGTACAACTATGGCTACACCTTC. Its translation: CASSRGLRYNYGYTF.

The chain couples TRBV23-1 to TRBJ1-5; 8 bases are a match to TRBD1. TRBV23-1 is sorted into the ORF group, with uncertain function. V lost 3 bases, J lost 6 bases, and 13 bases stayed unmatched. The CDR3 is 17 residues long. CDR3 region: CASSHPGQGRSSQPQHF. The CDR3 DNA follows: TGCGCCAGCAGTCATCCAGGACAGGGACGGTCGAGTCAGCCCCAGCATTTT.

The chain has TRBV5-4 and TRBJ2-1, with a possible D match to TRBD1 (5 bases). V lost 6 bases to trimming and J lost 0 bases, with 16 bases between them. The CDR3 has 16 residues. Germline V gene sequence: CDR1 SGHNT, CDR2 YYREEE (reference sequence). The CDR3 coding sequence is TGTGCCAGCACCTTCTATACAGGTGCCTCCTACAATGAGCAGTTCTTC. Protein: CASTFYTGASYNEQFF.

The chain uses TRBV18 and TRBJ2-5; 7 bases are a match to TRBD2. V lost 2 bases to trimming and J lost 4 bases; unmatched junction nucleotides: 10. The CDR3 length is 16 residues. CDR1 and CDR2 from the germline V gene are KGHSH and LQKENI. The CDR3 nucleotides are TGTGCCAGCTCACCATTTGGGGCTAGCGGTGGAGAGACCCAGTACTTC. The encoded protein is CASSPFGASGGETQYF.

The J gene is TRBJ2-5, the V gene TRBV6-1, with 7 bases identical to TRBD1. V was pared by 2 bases and J by 4 bases, with 7 bases of the junction left unmatched. CDR3 length: 15 residues. In germline, CDR1 is MNHNS, CDR2 SASEGT. CDR3 in DNA: TGTGCCAGCAGTGAATTCACAGGGGCAGGAGAGACCCAGTACTTC. This codes for CASSEFTGAGETQYF.

This clone was counted a single time. The chain carries TRBV27 and TRBJ1-2; no clear D. The CDR3 contains 13 residues. Germline CDR1 MNHEY, CDR2 SMNVEV (reference sequence). Trimming took off 3 bases at V and 3 bases at J, with 8 bases between the two ends. CDR3 coding DNA: TGTGCCAGCAGTTTTGACGGAGACTATGGCTACACCTTC. This translates into CASSFDGDYGYTF.

The chain has TRBV6-5 and TRBJ1-6; possibly TRBD1 for D (5 bases). Germline V gene data show CDR1 as MNHEY and CDR2 as SVGAGI. Deletions cut 2 bases from V and 6 bases from J, with 11 bases between. This CDR3 contains 15 residues. The CDR3 DNA reads TGTGCCAGCAGTTACGGGGGGGTTTTTAATTCACCCCTCCACTTT. Translated, it gives CASSYGGVFNSPLHF.

The chain is built from TRBV6-5 and TRBJ2-7, with 8 bases lining up with TRBD2. This CDR3 spans 16 amino acids. V was clipped by 2 bases and J by 7 bases; unmatched bases: 13. From germline, CDR1 is MNHEY and CDR2 SVGAGI. The CDR3 region is CASSYEASGPGGEQYF. As DNA, the CDR3 is TGTGCCAGCAGTTACGAGGCTAGCGGGCCAGGCGGGGAGCAGTACTTC.

CDR3 sequence: CASSQRGQGGSPLHF. The CDR3 nucleotides are TGTGCCAGCAGCCAAAGGGGACAGGGAGGCTCACCCCTCCACTTT. The chain uses TRBV4-2 and TRBJ1-6, with TRBD1 identical over 9 bases. The CDR3 sequence is 15 residues long. Trimming cost V 2 bases and J 10 bases; bases outside gene matches: 6. Per germline, CDR1 LGHNA and CDR2 YNFKEQ.

This clone has only one observation. The chain links TRBV27 to TRBJ1-3; D ambiguous. The germline gives CDR1 MNHEY, CDR2 SMNVEV (reference sequence). V was shortened by 5 bases and J by 4 bases, with 3 bases between the two germline ends. This CDR3 has 11 amino acids. In DNA, the CDR3 is TGTGCCAGCAGTCTCGGAAACACCATATATTTT. Protein sequence: CASSLGNTIYF.